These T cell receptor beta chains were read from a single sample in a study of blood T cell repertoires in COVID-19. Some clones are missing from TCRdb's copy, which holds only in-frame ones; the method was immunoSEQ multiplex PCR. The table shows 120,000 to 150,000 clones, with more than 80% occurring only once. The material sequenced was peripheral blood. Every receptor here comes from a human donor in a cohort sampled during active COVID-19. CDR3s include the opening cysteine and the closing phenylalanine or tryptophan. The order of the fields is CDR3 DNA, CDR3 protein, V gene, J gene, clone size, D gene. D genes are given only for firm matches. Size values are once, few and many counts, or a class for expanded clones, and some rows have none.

TGTGCCAGCAGCCAAGCTCCCGGACAGTTATACACTGAAGCTTTCTTT,CASSQAPGQLYTEAFF,TRBV3-1/TRBV3-2,TRBJ1-1,once,NA
TGTGCCAGCAGCTTGGGGCAGAACCTTCTTAGCAATCAGCCCCAGCATTTT,CASSLGQNLLSNQPQHF,TRBV5-6,TRBJ1-5,NA,NA
TGTGCCAGTCTGCCGGAGTCAATTAGCGATGAGCAGTTCTTC,CASLPESISDEQFF,TRBV2,TRBJ2-1,NA,NA
TGTGCCAGCAGTGAACTCGACGGGACTGAAGCTTTCTTT,CASSELDGTEAFF,TRBV25-1,TRBJ1-1,once,NA
TGTGCCAGCAAACGGCTAGCGGGAGACCAGGTTCGTTACTTC,CASKRLAGDQVRYF,TRBV27,TRBJ2-5,NA,TRBD2
TGTGCCAGCAAGAGGGGGAAGGGGCTCTACGAGCAGTACTTC,CASKRGKGLYEQYF,TRBV27,TRBJ2-7,few,NA
TGTGCCAGTACGATTCGGCAGGGGACTCAGCCCCAGCATTTT,CASTIRQGTQPQHF,TRBV6-5,TRBJ1-5,NA,NA
TGTGCCAGCAGCCCCCGGCAGGCCCTCTCCTACAATGAGCAGTTCTTC,CASSPRQALSYNEQFF,TRBV5-5,TRBJ2-1,NA,NA
TGTGCCAGCAGTTCGGAAGGGGGCGTAGGGGAAAAACTGTTTTTT,CASSSEGGVGEKLFF,TRBV28,TRBJ1-4,NA,TRBD1
TGTGCCAGTAGTTACGGGACTAGCGGGGGGATTTTGAACACCGGGGAGCTGTTTTTT,CASSYGTSGGILNTGELFF,TRBV19,TRBJ2-2,NA,TRBD2
TGTGCCAGCAGCTTACGGGAGGCTTTCGGAAATGAAGCTTTCTTT,CASSLREAFGNEAFF,TRBV11-2,TRBJ1-1,NA,NA
TGTGCCAGCCAGGGAGGAGCTAACTATGGCTACACCTTC,CASQGGANYGYTF,TRBV5-5,TRBJ1-2,NA,NA
TGTGCCAGCTCACCAAGCGGCGGGAATCAGCCCCAGCATTTT,CASSPSGGNQPQHF,TRBV18,TRBJ1-5,NA,NA
TGTGCCAGCAGTAACACTCAGGCCGGGAGGCACTATGGCTACACCTTC,CASSNTQAGRHYGYTF,TRBV27,TRBJ1-2,NA,NA
TGTGCCAGCAGCCCAACTAGCGAAACCGGGGAGCTGTTTTTT,CASSPTSETGELFF,TRBV4-2,TRBJ2-2,NA,TRBD2
TGTGCCAGTAGTGTCGGACTAGCGGGGGGGCCAAGTGAGCAGTTCTTC,CASSVGLAGGPSEQFF,TRBV19,TRBJ2-1,NA,TRBD2
TGTGCCAGCAGCAAAGAACCCCGGACTAGCGGGAGGGCCCTCGACAATGAGCAGTTCTTC,CASSKEPRTSGRALDNEQFF,TRBV21-1,TRBJ2-1,few,NA
TGTGCCAGTAGTATAGATAGGGGCCGCCACAATGAGCAGTTCTTC,CASSIDRGRHNEQFF,TRBV19,TRBJ2-1,NA,NA
TGCGCCAGCAGCCTCCCTAGCGGGATGGAGTCCTACAATGAGCAGTTCTTC,CASSLPSGMESYNEQFF,TRBV4-1,TRBJ2-1,NA,TRBD2
TGTGCCAGCAGCACTACTAGCGCGAGCACAGATACGCAGTATTTT,CASSTTSASTDTQYF,TRBV7-3,TRBJ2-3,NA,TRBD2
TGTGCCAGCAGCTTATGGTCCGAGGGGGAACCGGGCTACACCTTC,CASSLWSEGEPGYTF,TRBV7-6,TRBJ1-2,NA,NA
TGTGCCAGTAGTTGGTCCGGGGAGACGAACACTGAAGCTTTCTTT,CASSWSGETNTEAFF,TRBV19,TRBJ1-1,once,NA
TGTGCCAGCAGCCCGGACAGGTCTTCTTTTAATGAGCAGTTCTTC,CASSPDRSSFNEQFF,TRBV9,TRBJ2-1,NA,TRBD1
TGTGCCAGCAGTTCCCTCGGTGAGTCCAATCAGCCCCAGCATTTT,CASSSLGESNQPQHF,TRBV6-5,TRBJ1-5,NA,NA
TGCGCCAGCAGCCCAACGTCTGGACGAGCGAGGGGGAATGAGCAGTTCTTC,CASSPTSGRARGNEQFF,TRBV4-1,TRBJ2-1,NA,NA
TGTGCCAGCAGCTTGACAGGGCCCAACACTGAAGCTTTCTTT,CASSLTGPNTEAFF,TRBV11-1,TRBJ1-1,once,TRBD1
TGCGCCAGCAGCCTCCGGGACAGCCATAATTCACCCCTCCACTTT,CASSLRDSHNSPLHF,TRBV5-1,TRBJ1-6,NA,TRBD1
TGTGCCAGCAGCTTGGTGACTGGCTCCTACAATGAGCAGTTCTTC,CASSLVTGSYNEQFF,TRBV7-9,TRBJ2-1,NA,NA
TGTGCCAGCAGCCAAAGAGGTCCAGCGGGACAAGAGACCCAGTACTTC,CASSQRGPAGQETQYF,TRBV3-1/TRBV3-2,TRBJ2-5,NA,TRBD2
TGTGCCAGCAGTTGGGACACTTCCTACGAGCAGTACTTC,CASSWDTSYEQYF,TRBV28,TRBJ2-7,NA,NA
TGCAGCGTCGGACAGGACAGGGGCGCTGAAAAACTGTTTTTT,CSVGQDRGAEKLFF,TRBV29-1,TRBJ1-4,few,TRBD1
TGTGCCAGCAGTTCGAGGGACAGCCAGCCCCAGCATTTT,CASSSRDSQPQHF,TRBV6-5,TRBJ1-5,NA,TRBD1
TGTGCCAGCCGAAAGACAGGGCGAGTTGGGGAGCTGTTTTTT,CASRKTGRVGELFF,TRBV28,TRBJ2-2,NA,TRBD1
TGTGCCAGCAGCTTGTGGACTAGCGTCTACAATGAGCAGTTCTTC,CASSLWTSVYNEQFF,TRBV7-6,TRBJ2-1,NA,TRBD2
TGTGCCAGCAGCTTAGTTTGGACTAGCGGGGGGGCTAGCACAGATACGCAGTATTTT,CASSLVWTSGGASTDTQYF,TRBV11-2,TRBJ2-3,NA,TRBD2
TGCGCCAGCAGCCTTTCAGGTATACGACCAATCGGGGTTAATGAAAAACTGTTTTTT,CASSLSGIRPIGVNEKLFF,TRBV4-1,TRBJ1-4,NA,NA
TGTGCCAACGAGACACCTCCAGGGTGGACCCAGTACTTC,CANETPPGWTQYF,TRBV4-2,TRBJ2-5,NA,NA
TGCGCCAGCAGCTTGTCAGGGACAGGGAACTATGGCTACACCTTC,CASSLSGTGNYGYTF,TRBV5-1,TRBJ1-2,NA,TRBD1
TGTGCCAGCAGTTACTCGGGGACATATTATGGCTACACCTTC,CASSYSGTYYGYTF,TRBV6-5,TRBJ1-2,NA,NA
TGTGCCAGCAGCTTGAGGGCCGGGCAGGGCTACACCTTC,CASSLRAGQGYTF,TRBV7-9,TRBJ1-2,NA,NA
TGTGCCAGCAGCCAAGGTGGGCAGTATAATTCACCCCTCCACTTT,CASSQGGQYNSPLHF,TRBV3-1/TRBV3-2,TRBJ1-6,few,NA
TGCGCCAGCAGGGCAGGATCGGCCACAGATACGCAGTATTTT,CASRAGSATDTQYF,TRBV5-1,TRBJ2-3,once,NA